The 19 T cell receptor beta chains below were found in one sample sequenced in a study of blood T cell repertoires in COVID-19 (dated by TCRdb to 2020 to 2022). The protocol used for the library was the immunoSEQ multiplex PCR assay. This is the immuneACCESS table as TCRdb keeps it, with only in-frame sequences that have V and J called. A part of the clones is gone; compared with another copy, unresolved V genes explain less than half, and the rest is unexplained. The sample profile shows about 360,000 clones; more than 75% of them were found once. Under 3% of the sample is taken by the ten largest. Sequencing was performed on peripheral blood. Receptor source: a human donor in a cohort sampled during active COVID-19.

This chain links TRBV7-4 with TRBJ2-1; TRBD2 matches at 13 bases. Trimming removed 4 bases from V and 8 bases from J; junction bases left unmatched: 23. Germline-derived CDR1 and CDR2 are SGHVT and SQSDAQ. The CDR3 has 21 residues. The CDR3: CASSSGRRVQGGLAGEDEQFF. The CDR3, as DNA: TGTGCCAGCAGCTCCGGGAGGCGGGTGCAGGGTGGACTAGCGGGAGAGGATGAGCAGTTCTTC. Complete variable domain (other parts from reference TRBV7-4 and TRBJ2-1): GAGVSQSPRYKVAKRGRDVALRCDSISGHVTLYWYRQTLGQGSEVLTYSQSDAQRDKSGRPSGRFSAERPERSVSTLKIQRTEQGDSAVYLCASSSGRRVQGGLAGEDEQFFGPGTRLTVL.

On this clone: Other DNA sequences in the sample encode the same CDR3. The J gene is TRBJ2-1, the V gene TRBV6-5; 12 bases line up with TRBD2. The CDR3 runs to 15 residues. Unmatched junction bases numbered 7, after V lost 5 bases and J lost 8 bases. In germline, CDR1 is MNHEY, CDR2 SVGAGI. The DNA of the CDR3 is TGTGCCAGCAGTAGGGGACTAGCGGGCGGGGATGAGCAGTTCTTC. Protein product: CASSRGLAGGDEQFF.

The rearrangement uses TRBV5-1 and TRBJ1-1, with 7 positions matching TRBD1. The CDR3 length is 16 residues. J lost 1 base, V lost 0 bases, and 6 bases had no gene match. From germline, CDR1 is SGHRS and CDR2 YFSETQ. CDR3 amino acids: CASSLGDRERNTEAFF. The CDR3 nucleotides read TGCGCCAGCAGCTTGGGAGACAGGGAGAGGAACACTGAAGCTTTCTTT.

This rearrangement joins TRBV4-1 to TRBJ1-2; D may be TRBD1 (6 bases). The CDR3 has 13 amino acids. Germline V gene sequence: CDR1 MGHRA, CDR2 YSYEKL. Trimming took 4 bases from V and 3 from J, leaving 9 bases between them. CDR3: CASSPPGDYGYTF. CDR3 nucleotide sequence: TGCGCCAGCAGCCCTCCAGGGGACTATGGCTACACCTTC.

The J gene is TRBJ2-1, the V gene TRBV7-8; 10 bases are a match to TRBD2. V lost 5 bases and J lost 5; bases outside the gene matches: 15. The CDR3 runs 18 residues. CDR1 and CDR2 from the germline V gene are SGHVS and FQNEAQ. The CDR3 reads CASSQRLKREGPDNEQFF. The CDR3 coding sequence is TGTGCCAGCAGCCAACGACTAAAGCGGGAGGGCCCCGACAATGAGCAGTTCTTC.

The genes are TRBV7-3 and TRBJ2-7; D is perhaps TRBD2 (5 bases). Germline V gene data show CDR1 as SGHTA and CDR2 as FQGTGA. The CDR3 has 14 residues. V gave up 3 bases and J gave up 0 bases, with 9 bases separating them. This CDR3 is CASSLDSSSYEQYF. The CDR3 DNA reads TGTGCCAGCAGCTTGGACTCCAGCTCCTACGAGCAGTACTTC.

The chain combines TRBV27 with TRBJ1-4; 10 bases line up with TRBD1. The germline V gene has CDR1 MNHEY and CDR2 SMNVEV (reference sequence). This CDR3 has 17 residues. After removal of 2 bases from V and 8 bases from J, the junction contained 11 bases not matched to a gene. The CDR3 DNA reads as TGTGCCAGCAGTTTAATAGGTCCCGAGGGACAGGGGGAAAAACTGTTTTTT. Translated: CASSLIGPEGQGEKLFF.

With regard to this clone: One junction end disagrees with the germline gene, perhaps due to a read error. The rearrangement uses TRBV2 and TRBJ2-7, with 8 bases fitting TRBD1. Germline-derived CDR1 and CDR2 are SNHLY and FYNNEI. This CDR3 region has 12 residues. The CDR3 region has the DNA TGTGCCAGCAGTGAAGTAAGGACAGGGAAGTGCTTC. Amino acid sequence: CASSEVRTGKCF.

This sequence joins TRBV6-2 or TRBV6-3 and TRBJ1-5; D remains unclear. This CDR3 has 16 residues. Trimming removed 2 bases at V and 0 bases at J, with 11 bases between. CDR1 MNHEY and CDR2 SVGEGT come from the germline V gene. The CDR3 region has the DNA TGTGCCAGCAGTTACAAGGACTACCTTAGCAATCAGCCCCAGCATTTT. Translation: CASSYKDYLSNQPQHF.

The CDR3 coding sequence is TGTGCCAGCAGCGTTTCCCCTAGCGGGAGGGAGTCAAACACCGGGGAGCTGTTTTTT. Translated: CASSVSPSGRESNTGELFF. The chain couples TRBV9 to TRBJ2-2, with 12 bases identical to TRBD2. J lost 2 bases, V lost 2 bases, and 10 bases had no gene match. This CDR3 has 19 amino acids. Germline V gene sequence: CDR1 SGDLS, CDR2 YYNGEE.

The CDR3 nucleotides are TGTGCCAGCAGCGTAGCCGGGACATTCTACAATGAGCAGTTCTTC. Translated: CASSVAGTFYNEQFF. V usage is TRBV9 and J usage is TRBJ2-1; tentatively, D is TRBD1 (6 bases). V shed 0 bases and J shed 3 bases, with 10 bases lying between them. The CDR3 sequence is 15 residues long. Germline V gives CDR1 SGDLS, CDR2 YYNGEE.

CDR3 loop: CASRRRDRGHEAFF. The CDR3 DNA reads TGTGCCAGCAGGAGAAGGGACAGGGGGCATGAAGCTTTCTTT. The chain combines TRBV7-9 with TRBJ1-1; 12 bases fit TRBD1. Germline V gene sequence: CDR1 SEHNR, CDR2 FQNEAQ (reference sequence). J gave up 7 bases and V 6 bases, and 6 bases lay outside the gene matches. This CDR3 comprises 14 residues.

This clone was counted at least ten times. The V and J genes are TRBV6-6 and TRBJ1-1; unclear D gene. CDR3 length: 14 amino acids. V lost 0 bases, J lost 3 bases, and 8 bases lay in between. Germline CDR1 and CDR2: MNHNY and SVGAGI (reference sequence). In DNA form, the CDR3 reads TGTGCCAGCAGTTACTCGCGGGTTTACACTGAAGCTTTCTTT. Translation: CASSYSRVYTEAFF.

This clone was seen once. The chain recombines TRBV5-1 with TRBJ2-5, with 10 bases that match TRBD2. V was pared by 4 bases and J by 5 bases, with 8 bases of the junction left unmatched. This CDR3 is built from 15 residues. From germline, CDR1 is SGHRS and CDR2 YFSETQ. CDR3 sequence reads: CASSGSGGAGETQYF. The CDR3 nucleotides are TGCGCCAGCAGCGGGAGCGGGGGGGCCGGGGAGACCCAGTACTTC.

V is TRBV11-2 and J is TRBJ1-1, with D perhaps TRBD1 (5 bases). The CDR3 totals 14 residues. Germline V gene sequence: CDR1 SGHAT, CDR2 FQNNGV. This chain's CDR3 is CFWGGAPMNTEAFF. CDR3 DNA: TGTTTCTGGGGCGGGGCCCCAATGAACACTGAAGCTTTCTTT.

The rearrangement uses TRBV24-1 and TRBJ2-5, with 11 bases that match TRBD2. The V and J ends lost 7 bases and 5 bases, in that order; junction bases with no gene match: 8. There are 15 residues in the CDR3. Germline CDR1 is KGHDR and CDR2 is SFDVKD. The chain's CDR3 is CATSGTSGSVETQYF. The DNA for the CDR3 is TGTGCCACCAGCGGAACTAGCGGGAGTGTGGAGACCCAGTACTTC.

The chain joins TRBV2 to TRBJ2-1; D perhaps matches TRBD2 (5 bases). Trimming took 7 bases from V and 4 from J, leaving 17 bases between them. Germline V gene data show CDR1 as SNHLY and CDR2 as FYNNEI. The CDR3 has 15 residues. The CDR3, as DNA: TGTGCCAGCACCCAAACCAGCGGCCCATACAATGAGCAGTTCTTC. Its protein product is CASTQTSGPYNEQFF.

This chain connects TRBV5-1 to TRBJ2-6; D is unclear. This CDR3 region has 18 residues. The germline V and J ends were trimmed by 2 bases and 0 bases, with 15 bases remaining between them. The V gene's germline CDR1 is SGHRS and CDR2 YFSETQ. The DNA of the CDR3 is TGCGCCAGCAGCTTTGGTCCTCTTATCAGCTCTGGGGCCAACGTCCTGACTTTC. Protein sequence: CASSFGPLISSGANVLTF.

V usage is TRBV13 and J usage is TRBJ1-1; no firm D call. The CDR3 totals 14 residues. Germline V gene lookup returns CDR1 PRHDT and CDR2 FYEKMQ (reference sequence). Trimming removed 1 base at V and 7 bases at J, with 13 bases between. CDR3 DNA: TGTGCCAGCAGCTTAGACGGGGTTTATCATGAAGCTTTCTTT. It specifies CASSLDGVYHEAFF.